The entry that follows covers one TCR beta chain sequence. What it recognizes is unknown. No donor was unhealthy or non-Caucasian. In germline, CDR1 is SGHNT, CDR2 YYREEE (reference sequence). The V gene end was trimmed by 2 bases and the J gene end by 2 bases; junction bases not matched to a gene: 6. The CDR3 consists of 19 residues. The record originates from a study of identical twins. Each cDNA held unique molecular identifiers, and template switching gave it a universal primer site. TCRdb used MiXCR to reprocess the 5' RACE reads, holding one entry per CDR3 protein. Among around 450,000 distinct CDR3 sequences listed, 14% were seen once. Study results and limitations: The conclusions drew on cross-sectional statistical analysis instead of tracking the same donors. Out-of-frame alpha sequences common to twins were enriched for low generation probability.

This same sample was also taken into another study, of yellow fever vaccine responses in identical twins.

The genes are TRBV5-4 and TRBJ2-6, with TRBD2 identical over 14 bases. The TCR originated in a young woman in good health. What was sequenced was CD4+ T cells sorted from blood. The CDR3 sequence: CASSFQGLAGATGANVLTF. Written as DNA, the CDR3 is TGTGCCAGCAGCTTTCAGGGACTAGCGGGAGCGACTGGGGCCAACGTCCTGACTTTC.